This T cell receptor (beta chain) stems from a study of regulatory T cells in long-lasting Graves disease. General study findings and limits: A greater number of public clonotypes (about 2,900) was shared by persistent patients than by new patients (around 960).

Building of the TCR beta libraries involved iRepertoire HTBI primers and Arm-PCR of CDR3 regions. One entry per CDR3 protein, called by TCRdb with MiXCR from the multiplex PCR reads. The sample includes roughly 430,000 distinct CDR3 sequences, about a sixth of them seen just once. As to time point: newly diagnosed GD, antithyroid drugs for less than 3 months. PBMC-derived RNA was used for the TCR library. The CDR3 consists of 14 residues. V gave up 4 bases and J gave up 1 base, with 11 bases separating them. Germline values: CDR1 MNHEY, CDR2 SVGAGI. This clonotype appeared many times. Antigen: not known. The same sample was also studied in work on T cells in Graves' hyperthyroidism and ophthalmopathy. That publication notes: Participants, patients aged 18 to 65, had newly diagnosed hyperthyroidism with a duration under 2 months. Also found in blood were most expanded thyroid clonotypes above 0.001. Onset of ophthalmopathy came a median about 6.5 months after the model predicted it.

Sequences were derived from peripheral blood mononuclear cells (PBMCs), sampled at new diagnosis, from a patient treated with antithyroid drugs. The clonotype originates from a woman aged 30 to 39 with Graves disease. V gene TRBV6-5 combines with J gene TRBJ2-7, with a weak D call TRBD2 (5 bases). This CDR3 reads CASSLGRDSYEQYF. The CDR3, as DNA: TGTGCCAGCAGTTTGGGGAGAGATTCCTACGAGCAGTACTTC.